This T cell receptor (beta chain) was profiled in a study of technical replicates of blood from several donors. V was shortened by 5 bases and J by 3 bases, with 13 bases between the two germline ends. The CDR3 runs to 14 residues. Germline values: CDR1 MGHRA, CDR2 YSYEKL. The method was immunoSEQ multiplex PCR; TCRdb's version includes in-frame clones alone and lacks a portion of them. Seen here are 91,000 or so clones, approximately 95% observed once, and the top ten hold around 0.33%. This TCR was recovered from a human donor in good health. The chain joins TRBV4-1 to TRBJ2-5, with D possibly being TRBD1 (6 bases). Sequenced: T cells isolated from PBMCs. The CDR3 sequence is CASSARGHEETQYF. The CDR3, as DNA: TGCGCCAGCAGCGCCAGGGGTCACGAAGAGACCCAGTACTTC.